These 10 T cell receptor beta chains originate from one sample sequenced in a study of a mutant IDH1 vaccine in newly diagnosed glioma. No cognate antigen is known for these TCRs. Method: immunoSEQ multiplex PCR; TCRdb's copy keeps in-frame clones and lacks some. The sample shows about 31,000 clones, roughly 80% of them seen only once. Time point defined: week 35, safety follow-up. With topical imiquimod, each dose of the vaccine consisted of 300 ug of mutant IDH1 20-mer peptide. The sample here was PBMCs, taken from a glioma patient whose treatment included an IDH1 peptide vaccine. These receptor sequences come from a man aged 25-45 years with glioma.

J is TRBJ2-3 and V is TRBV15; the D is unclear. The CDR3 contains 11 residues. Germline assignment: CDR1 LNHNV and CDR2 YYDKDF (reference sequence). V was pared by 3 bases and J by 3 bases, with 1 base between. The DNA for the CDR3 is TGTGCCACCAGCAGTACAGATACGCAGTATTTT. Translating gives CATSSTDTQYF.

V is TRBV5-6 and J is TRBJ2-7; 7 nucleotides align to TRBD2. The V segment lost 4 bases and the J segment 0 bases; nucleotides outside the gene matches: 7. The CDR3 totals 15 residues. CDR1 is SGHDT and CDR2 is YYEEEE in the germline V gene. The CDR3 protein is CASSPAGVGSYEQYF. The DNA of the CDR3 is TGTGCCAGCAGCCCGGCGGGGGTGGGCTCCTACGAGCAGTACTTC. The variable domain in full, completed from reference TRBV5-6 and TRBJ2-7, reads DAGVTQSPTHLIKTRGQQVTLRCSPKSGHDTVSWYQQALGQGPQFIFQYYEEEERQRGNFPDRFSGHQFPNYSSELNVNALLLGDSALYLCASSPAGVGSYEQYFGPGTRLTVT.

The chain recombines TRBV19 with TRBJ1-2; 10 bases fit TRBD1. This CDR3 is 15 amino acids long. V gave up 11 bases and J gave up 2 bases; unmatched junction bases: 11. Germline V CDR1 and CDR2: LNHDA, SQIVND (reference sequence). CDR3 DNA sequence: TGTGCCCGCGGGACAGGGGTATATCCAAACTATGGCTACACCTTC. It yields the protein CARGTGVYPNYGYTF.

The CDR3 nucleotides are TGTGCCAGCAGCTTAGCTAGGGAGGAGGAAAAACTGTTTTTT. It specifies CASSLAREEEKLFF. V and J are TRBV7-9 and TRBJ1-4; D unresolved. The CDR3 totals 14 residues. V was clipped by 0 bases and J by 8 bases, with 10 bases between them. From germline, CDR1 is SEHNR and CDR2 FQNEAQ (reference sequence).

This clone has just a few counts. This chain joins TRBV21-1 and TRBJ2-5; the listed D gene, TRBD2, was not tested against the DNA. TRBV21-1 is a pseudogene. This CDR3 region has 17 residues. CDR3 sequence: CASSKERAGGPRETQYF. The CDR3 region has the DNA TGTGCCAGCAGCAAAGAAAGAGCGGGAGGGCCTCGCGAGACCCAGTACTTC.

The J gene is TRBJ2-2, the V gene TRBV5-4; D tentatively reads TRBD1 or TRBD2 (7 bases each). V was clipped by 4 bases and J by 1 base, with 11 bases between them. The CDR3 is 15 residues long. Germline V gene sequence: CDR1 SGHNT, CDR2 YYREEE (reference sequence). The CDR3 coding sequence is TGTGCCAGCAGCAGCGGGACAGAGAACACCGGGGAGCTGTTTTTT. Encoded protein: CASSSGTENTGELFF.

The V gene is TRBV30, the J gene TRBJ1-4, with 7 bases aligning to TRBD1. V was clipped by 1 base and J by 7 bases; unmatched bases: 6. This CDR3 region has 14 residues. CDR1 is GTSNPN and CDR2 is SVGIG in the germline V gene (reference sequence). CDR3 loop: CAWSEKGAGEKLFF. CDR3 bases: TGTGCCTGGAGTGAGAAGGGGGCGGGTGAAAAACTGTTTTTT.

The rearrangement links TRBV10-2 to TRBJ2-1; D gene ambiguous. From germline, CDR1 is WSHSY and CDR2 SAAADI. The CDR3 totals 12 residues. Trimming stripped 2 bases from V and 7 bases from J, with 6 bases between. The CDR3 DNA sequence: TGCGCCAGCAGTGAGAATTCGAATGAGCAGTTCTTC. Translating it yields CASSENSNEQFF.

The chain combines TRBV15 with TRBJ2-7, with D possibly TRBD2 on 6 matching bases. The germline V gene encodes CDR1 LNHNV and CDR2 YYDKDF (reference sequence). CDR3 size: 12 residues. Trimming removed 4 bases at V and 4 bases at J, with 8 bases between. CDR3: CATSIRGYEQYF. CDR3 in DNA: TGTGCCACCAGCATTCGGGGGTACGAGCAGTACTTC.

The V and J genes are TRBV7-9 and TRBJ1-5; unclear D gene. This CDR3 region has 15 residues. The germline V gene has CDR1 SEHNR and CDR2 FQNEAQ (reference sequence). V lost 4 bases and J 5 bases, leaving 15 bases between the germline ends. CDR3: CASSSVGFEDQPQHF. CDR3 in DNA: TGTGCCAGCAGCTCCGTGGGGTTTGAAGATCAGCCCCAGCATTTT.